This TCR beta chain was retrieved from a study of OX40 agonist ivuxolimab in advanced cancers. Background on the study: In this cohort, patients received ivuxolimab, an agonistic anti-OX40 (CD134) antibody.

Study-level points and caveats: With doses of 0.1-3.0 mg/kg, partial responders showed among the lowest clonal expansion. Specificity for antigen went undetermined in the expanded peripheral T cells.

The V gene's germline CDR1 is MNHEY and CDR2 SMNVEV (reference sequence). CDR3 length: 14 residues. Trimming cost V 5 bases and J 6 bases; bases outside gene matches: 7. Some clones are missing from TCRdb's copy, which holds only in-frame ones; the method was immunoSEQ multiplex PCR. The sample consists of 90,000 to 120,000 clones, more than 85% of them appearing once. About this clone: Its antigen is unidentified.

J is TRBJ2-3 and V is TRBV27; 8 bases are shared with TRBD1. This specimen consisted of CD4+ or CD8+ T cells sorted from blood, obtained in a trial of the OX40 agonist ivuxolimab. This sequence originates from an adult with an advanced solid tumor such as melanoma, head and neck, liver or kidney cancer. The CDR3, as DNA: TGTGCCAGCAGTACCGACAGGGGTGAGGATACGCAGTATTTT. Residues: CASSTDRGEDTQYF.